The rows below give T cell receptor beta chains drawn from one sample of a study of blood T cell repertoires in COVID-19. Assay: immunoSEQ multiplex PCR; the TCRdb copy retains only in-frame clones and omits some. In the table there are more than 65,000 clones, roughly 89% of which are singletons. The specimen was peripheral blood. These receptors all come from a woman of 80 years or more with active or convalescent COVID-19. Both conserved end residues are part of each CDR3. D genes are given only for firm matches. Expanded clones are given a class, and other clones once, few, many or no size at all.

clone_size: NA; j_call: TRBJ2-7; d_call: NA; v_call: TRBV16; cdr3_nt: TGTGCCAGCATCGAACAGGGCTACGAGCAGTACTTC; cdr3_aa: CASIEQGYEQYF
clone_size: NA; j_call: TRBJ2-7; d_call: TRBD2; v_call: TRBV15; cdr3_nt: TGTGCCACCAGCAGAGAACCCGGACTAGCGGCCTGGCGGCAGTACTTC; cdr3_aa: CATSREPGLAAWRQYF
clone_size: NA; j_call: TRBJ2-5; d_call: TRBD1; v_call: TRBV28; cdr3_nt: TGTGCCAGCAGTTTACCAGGGGGCCGTCAAGAGACCCAGTACTTC; cdr3_aa: CASSLPGGRQETQYF
clone_size: NA; j_call: TRBJ1-2; d_call: TRBD1; v_call: TRBV19; cdr3_nt: TGTGCCAGTAGTATACCCCGCGACAGGGGAAGAGACTATGGCTACACCTTC; cdr3_aa: CASSIPRDRGRDYGYTF
clone_size: NA; j_call: TRBJ2-7; d_call: TRBD1; v_call: TRBV6-6; cdr3_nt: TGTGCCAGCAGCGGGACAGCCTACGAGCAGTACTTC; cdr3_aa: CASSGTAYEQYF
clone_size: NA; j_call: TRBJ2-2; d_call: NA; v_call: TRBV5-1; cdr3_nt: TGCGCCAGCAGCGAAACGACAGGGAACACCGGGGAGCTGTTTTTT; cdr3_aa: CASSETTGNTGELFF
clone_size: NA; j_call: TRBJ2-1; d_call: TRBD2; v_call: TRBV7-2; cdr3_nt: TGTGCCAGCAGCTTAGTCAGCGGGAGCTCCTACAATGAGCAGTTCTTC; cdr3_aa: CASSLVSGSSYNEQFF
clone_size: NA; j_call: TRBJ1-4; d_call: NA; v_call: TRBV30; cdr3_nt: TGTGCCTGGAGTGGGCAGGGCGGCGAAAAACTGTTTTTT; cdr3_aa: CAWSGQGGEKLFF
clone_size: NA; j_call: TRBJ2-7; d_call: TRBD2; v_call: TRBV6-1; cdr3_nt: TGTGCCAGCAGTGAACTTTCTTCATTAGCGGGAGGCGAGCAGTACTTC; cdr3_aa: CASSELSSLAGGEQYF
clone_size: NA; j_call: TRBJ2-2; d_call: TRBD2; v_call: TRBV28; cdr3_nt: TGTGCCAGCAGTTTCTCCGGCGGGGGGGCCGGGACCGGGGAGCTGTTTTTT; cdr3_aa: CASSFSGGGAGTGELFF
clone_size: NA; j_call: TRBJ1-5; d_call: NA; v_call: TRBV18; cdr3_nt: TGTGCCAGCTCACCACAATGGTCCAGGGATCAGCCCCAGCATTTT; cdr3_aa: CASSPQWSRDQPQHF
clone_size: few; j_call: TRBJ1-1; d_call: TRBD1; v_call: TRBV5-1; cdr3_nt: TGCGCCAGCAGCTTGGTATACAGGGGCAGCATGAACACTGAAGCTTTCTTT; cdr3_aa: CASSLVYRGSMNTEAFF
clone_size: NA; j_call: TRBJ2-5; d_call: NA; v_call: TRBV6-5; cdr3_nt: TGTGCCAGCAGTTGGGGGGTTGAAGAGACCCAGTACTTC; cdr3_aa: CASSWGVEETQYF
clone_size: NA; j_call: TRBJ1-1; d_call: TRBD1; v_call: TRBV11-1; cdr3_nt: TGTGCCAGCAGCTTGGGGACAGGTTTGAACACTGAAGCTTTCTTT; cdr3_aa: CASSLGTGLNTEAFF
clone_size: NA; j_call: TRBJ2-7; d_call: TRBD1; v_call: TRBV10-3; cdr3_nt: TGTGCCATCAGAGCGACAGGGGGCAACTACGAGCAGTACTTC; cdr3_aa: CAIRATGGNYEQYF
clone_size: NA; j_call: TRBJ1-2; d_call: TRBD1; v_call: TRBV18; cdr3_nt: TGTGCCAGCTCACCTTTGACAGGGGTAGGATATGGCTACACCTTC; cdr3_aa: CASSPLTGVGYGYTF
clone_size: NA; j_call: TRBJ1-1; d_call: NA; v_call: TRBV12-5; cdr3_nt: TGTGCTAGTGGTTTAGGGACACAGAACACTGAAGCTTTCTTT; cdr3_aa: CASGLGTQNTEAFF
clone_size: NA; j_call: TRBJ1-3; d_call: NA; v_call: TRBV6-5; cdr3_nt: TGTGCCAGCAGTCTCAGGGGAACTGGAAACACCATATATTTT; cdr3_aa: CASSLRGTGNTIYF
clone_size: NA; j_call: TRBJ2-1; d_call: TRBD1; v_call: TRBV7-3; cdr3_nt: TGTGCCAGCAGCTTAACGAGGGACAGTTACAATGAGCAGTTCTTC; cdr3_aa: CASSLTRDSYNEQFF
clone_size: NA; j_call: TRBJ2-1; d_call: TRBD2; v_call: TRBV6-6; cdr3_nt: TGTGCCAGCAGTCTGGGACTAGCGAGCCACAATGAGCAGTTCTTC; cdr3_aa: CASSLGLASHNEQFF
clone_size: NA; j_call: TRBJ1-4; d_call: TRBD1; v_call: TRBV7-2; cdr3_nt: TGTGCCAGCAGCGCGGGACAGCGGATTGAAAAACTGTTTTTT; cdr3_aa: CASSAGQRIEKLFF
clone_size: NA; j_call: TRBJ2-7; d_call: TRBD2; v_call: TRBV29-1; cdr3_nt: TGCAGCGTCGCGCGGACTAGCGGTTCAGGCGAGCAGTACTTC; cdr3_aa: CSVARTSGSGEQYF
clone_size: NA; j_call: TRBJ2-3; d_call: TRBD2; v_call: TRBV18; cdr3_nt: TGTGCCAGCTCTCCGGGACTACCCACAGATACGCAGTATTTT; cdr3_aa: CASSPGLPTDTQYF
clone_size: once; j_call: TRBJ1-6; d_call: TRBD1; v_call: TRBV7-2; cdr3_nt: TGTGCCAGCAGCACTGACAGGGTCCCCTCACCCCTCCACTTT; cdr3_aa: CASSTDRVPSPLHF
clone_size: NA; j_call: TRBJ2-7; d_call: NA; v_call: TRBV28; cdr3_nt: TGTGCCAGCACCCAAGAGGGTAGCTCCTACGAGCAGTACTTC; cdr3_aa: CASTQEGSSYEQYF
clone_size: NA; j_call: TRBJ2-6; d_call: TRBD2; v_call: TRBV7-2; cdr3_nt: TGTGCCAGCAGCTTAAGGCAGCGGGGGGGCTCTGGGGCCAACGTCCTGACTTTC; cdr3_aa: CASSLRQRGGSGANVLTF
clone_size: NA; j_call: TRBJ1-4; d_call: NA; v_call: TRBV2; cdr3_nt: TGTGCCAGCAGTGAAGAGAGGCTTGCAACTAATGAAAAACTGTTTTTT; cdr3_aa: CASSEERLATNEKLFF
clone_size: NA; j_call: TRBJ2-1; d_call: NA; v_call: TRBV7-2; cdr3_nt: TGTGCCAGCAGCTTACCAGGTAACAATGAGCAGTTCTTC; cdr3_aa: CASSLPGNNEQFF
clone_size: NA; j_call: TRBJ2-5; d_call: NA; v_call: TRBV29-1; cdr3_nt: TGCAGCACAAGTAGGGGGCAAGAGACCCAGTACTTC; cdr3_aa: CSTSRGQETQYF
clone_size: NA; j_call: TRBJ1-2; d_call: TRBD1; v_call: TRBV20-1; cdr3_nt: TGCAGTGCTAGTATGGCAGGGGGAGTCTATGGCTACACCTTC; cdr3_aa: CSASMAGGVYGYTF
clone_size: NA; j_call: TRBJ1-2; d_call: NA; v_call: TRBV12-3/TRBV12-4; cdr3_nt: TGTGCCAGCTGCTTGGACAGCTTCTATGGCTACACCTTC; cdr3_aa: CASCLDSFYGYTF
clone_size: NA; j_call: TRBJ2-7; d_call: TRBD2; v_call: TRBV18; cdr3_nt: TGTGCCAGCTCACCTCTAGCGGGAGGGCCCTACTCCGAGCAGTACTTC; cdr3_aa: CASSPLAGGPYSEQYF
clone_size: NA; j_call: TRBJ2-5; d_call: NA; v_call: TRBV7-3; cdr3_nt: TGTGCCAGCAGCGCCTCAGGGCCTTGGGAGACCCAGTACTTC; cdr3_aa: CASSASGPWETQYF
clone_size: once; j_call: TRBJ2-1; d_call: TRBD1; v_call: TRBV5-1; cdr3_nt: TGCGCCAGCAGCTTGGACAGGGGGCCCTCTTACAATGAGCAGTTCTTC; cdr3_aa: CASSLDRGPSYNEQFF
clone_size: NA; j_call: TRBJ2-1; d_call: TRBD2; v_call: TRBV28; cdr3_nt: TGTGCCAGCAGTTCGGAGCGGGAGGTATACAATGAGCAGTTCTTC; cdr3_aa: CASSSEREVYNEQFF
clone_size: NA; j_call: TRBJ2-1; d_call: NA; v_call: TRBV27; cdr3_nt: TGTGCCAGCAGTGACACCTACAATGAGCAGTTCTTC; cdr3_aa: CASSDTYNEQFF
clone_size: NA; j_call: TRBJ2-1; d_call: NA; v_call: TRBV4-2; cdr3_nt: TGTGCCAGCAGCCAAGAAGGCAGGCGCGATGAGCAGTTCTTC; cdr3_aa: CASSQEGRRDEQFF
clone_size: NA; j_call: TRBJ1-6; d_call: NA; v_call: TRBV10-3; cdr3_nt: TGTGCCATCAGTGACTGGGCACGAGATTCACCCCTCCACTTT; cdr3_aa: CAISDWARDSPLHF
clone_size: many; j_call: TRBJ2-1; d_call: NA; v_call: TRBV27; cdr3_nt: TGTGCCAGCATGGGTGGTAGCTGGAGCTCCTACAATGAGCAGTTCTTC; cdr3_aa: CASMGGSWSSYNEQFF
clone_size: NA; j_call: TRBJ1-2; d_call: NA; v_call: TRBV5-6; cdr3_nt: TGTGCCAGCAGCCCGCTAAATGATGGCTACACCTTC; cdr3_aa: CASSPLNDGYTF